One sample yielded the 26 T cell receptor beta chains listed below, sequenced in a study of blood T cell repertoires in COVID-19. Only in-frame clones appear in the TCRdb table, and some are missing; sequencing was by immunoSEQ multiplex PCR. The table includes around 150,000 clones, roughly 80% detected once. The source material was peripheral blood. The receptors shown here come from a man aged 65 to 85 with acute or convalescent COVID-19.

The rearrangement uses TRBV10-3 and TRBJ1-2; D gene unclear. CDR1 and CDR2 (germline): ENHRY, SYGVKD. This CDR3 has 14 residues. The V and J ends lost 6 bases and 0 bases respectively, with 11 bases between them. CDR3 sequence reads: CAISLGLTNYGYTF. CDR3 coding DNA: TGTGCCATCAGCCTAGGACTTACTAACTATGGCTACACCTTC.

Concerning this clone itself: One junction end disagrees with the germline gene, perhaps due to a read error. The V call is TRBV7-7, the J call TRBJ2-3; 13 bases are shared with TRBD2. The CDR3 contains 16 residues. Germline values: CDR1 SSHAT, CDR2 FNYEAQ (reference sequence). The CDR3 protein is CASSPQTSGRGDTQYF. Here the CDR3 DNA reads TGTGCTAGCAGCCCACAAACTAGCGGGAGGGGAGATACGCAGTATTTT.

The V gene is TRBV7-9, the J gene TRBJ2-3; D may be TRBD1 (5 bases). The CDR3 loop spans 14 amino acids. Germline V gene sequence: CDR1 SEHNR, CDR2 FQNEAQ (reference sequence). Trimming removed 6 bases from V and 0 bases from J, with 10 bases in between. The CDR3 DNA follows: TGTGCCAGCAGGTCCACAGGCAGCACAGATACGCAGTATTTT. It translates to CASRSTGSTDTQYF.

As to this clone: This CDR3 is also generated by other DNA sequences in the sample. The chain is built from TRBV6-2 or TRBV6-3 and TRBJ2-3; D ambiguous. Per the germline V gene, CDR1 is MNHEY and CDR2 is SVGEGT. This CDR3 is built from 14 residues. Trimming shortened V by 0 bases and J by 4 bases, and 8 bases separated the two germline ends. The CDR3 bases are TGTGCCAGCAGTTACTCGAGTTCCCCAGATACGCAGTATTTT. Its protein is CASSYSSSPDTQYF.

This chain joins TRBV18 and TRBJ1-6, with TRBD1 as a possible D gene (5 bases). Trimming stripped 4 bases from V and 5 bases from J, with 9 bases between. Germline V gene lookup returns CDR1 KGHSH and CDR2 LQKENI. This CDR3 has 14 residues. Here the CDR3 reads CASSRSTDNSPLHF. CDR3 sequence (DNA): TGTGCCAGCTCACGATCGACAGATAATTCACCCCTCCACTTT.

The chain employs TRBV5-6 and TRBJ2-3; the match to TRBD2 covers 8 bases. The trim removed 7 bases at V and 3 bases at J, leaving 10 bases unmatched. The CDR3 contains 15 residues. Germline CDR1 is SGHDT and CDR2 is YYEEEE. The CDR3 DNA is TGTGCCAGCCTAGTTGGGGGACTAGGGACAGATACGCAGTATTTT. Encoded protein: CASLVGGLGTDTQYF.

This clone was counted once. The rearrangement joins TRBV27 to TRBJ2-3; 8 nucleotides agree with TRBD1. Germline V gene data show CDR1 as MNHEY and CDR2 as SMNVEV (reference sequence). The J segment lost 0 bases and the V segment lost 7 bases, leaving 3 bases of the junction unmatched. This CDR3 contains 14 residues. The CDR3 DNA reads TGTGCCAGCAAGAGACAGGGGAGCACAGATACGCAGTATTTT. Protein product: CASKRQGSTDTQYF.

The gene calls are TRBV12-1 and TRBJ2-7; TRBD1, the D gene given by the table, was not confirmed from the DNA. TRBV12-1 is noted as a pseudogene. This CDR3 region has 14 residues. CDR3 coding DNA: TGTGCCAGCAGCCCCGGGGACAGGGGGCGCGAGCAGTACTTC. It is translated as CASSPGDRGREQYF.

The chain carries TRBV7-8 and TRBJ1-6; tentative D call: TRBD1 (5 bases). V dropped 1 base and J dropped 6 bases, with 19 bases sitting between them. Germline CDR1 reads SGHVS; CDR2 reads FQNEAQ. CDR3 length equals 18 residues. DNA for the CDR3: TGTGCCAGCAGCTTAGGAATACCGTCCGGGACTCCTAATTCACCCCTCCACTTT. The encoded protein is CASSLGIPSGTPNSPLHF.

The chain recombines TRBV15 with TRBJ1-1; 7 bases agree with TRBD1. This CDR3 spans 16 amino acids. V gave up 0 bases and J gave up 6 bases; unmatched junction bases: 10. The germline gives CDR1 LNHNV, CDR2 YYDKDF (reference sequence). CDR3 sequence: CATSREKDRVASEAFF. The DNA for the CDR3 is TGTGCCACCAGCAGAGAGAAAGACAGGGTCGCCTCTGAAGCTTTCTTT.

This chain connects TRBV6-4 to TRBJ2-1, with 10 bases lining up with TRBD1. From germline, CDR1 is MRHNA and CDR2 SNTAGT. Trimming removed 6 bases from V and 8 bases from J; junction bases left unmatched: 13. The CDR3 is made up of 16 amino acids. The CDR3 DNA reads as TGTGCCAGCAGCGAGAGACCGGGACAGGGGACCCATGAGCAGTTCTTC. This sequence encodes CASSERPGQGTHEQFF.

The J gene is TRBJ2-7, the V gene TRBV19, with TRBD2 as a possible D gene (5 bases). Germline V lookup: CDR1 LNHDA, CDR2 SQIVND (reference sequence). The ends were cut back, 3 bases at V and 3 bases at J, with 15 bases in the middle. This CDR3 is 15 amino acids long. The CDR3 sequence is CASSIKSPGSYEQYF. CDR3 nucleotide sequence: TGTGCCAGTAGTATCAAGTCCCCGGGGAGCTACGAGCAGTACTTC.

The CDR3 nucleotides are TGTGCCAGCATGTGGGACAGGCACGCTTTCTTT. It is translated as CASMWDRHAFF. The genes are TRBV2 and TRBJ1-1; the match to TRBD1 covers 8 bases. Trimming at V came to 7 bases and at J to 11 bases, leaving 6 bases not matched to a gene. Germline-derived CDR1 and CDR2 are SNHLY and FYNNEI. The CDR3 consists of 11 residues.

The chain employs TRBV9 and TRBJ2-6; 9 nucleotides line up with TRBD1. The junction had 13 bases not matched to a gene; V was cut back by 0 bases and J by 3 bases. The CDR3 is 20 residues long. Germline lookup yields CDR1 SGDLS and CDR2 YYNGEE. The CDR3 bases are TGTGCCAGCAGCGTAGCCCCCGTCCCGGGACAGGGTCGTGGGGCCAACGTCCTGACTTTC. Its protein product is CASSVAPVPGQGRGANVLTF.

The table lists this clone with a count of one. The rearrangement links TRBV7-6 to TRBJ1-5; 11 bases are a match to TRBD1. From germline, CDR1 is SGHVS and CDR2 FNYEAQ. The CDR3 is 17 residues long. V lost 6 bases, J lost 1 base, and 8 bases stayed unmatched. CDR3 sequence (DNA): TGTGCCAGCAGTTCTGGACAGGGGGCCGGGAGCAATCAGCCCCAGCATTTT. Protein sequence: CASSSGQGAGSNQPQHF.

The chain has TRBV4-1 and TRBJ1-1; the D is unclear. Trimming took 2 bases from V and 1 from J, leaving 11 bases between them. CDR3 length: 15 residues. CDR1 is MGHRA and CDR2 is YSYEKL in the germline V gene. In DNA, the CDR3 is TGCGCCAGCAGCCAACATCGGTCCGGGAACACTGAAGCTTTCTTT. This codes for CASSQHRSGNTEAFF.

V gene TRBV6-5 combines with J gene TRBJ1-6, with 10 positions matching TRBD1. In germline, CDR1 is MNHEY, CDR2 SVGAGI. The V gene end was trimmed by 6 bases and the J gene end by 11 bases; junction bases not matched to a gene: 4. The length of the CDR3 is 13 residues. In DNA, the CDR3 is TGTGCCAGCAGGAGGACAGGGGGGACACCCCTCCACTTT. Translation gives CASRRTGGTPLHF.

This clone was found once. The V and J genes are TRBV5-4 and TRBJ1-2; D remains unclear. Germline CDR1 is SGHNT and CDR2 is YYREEE (reference sequence). This CDR3 is 14 amino acids long. Trimming removed 0 bases from V and 6 bases from J, with 12 bases in between. The CDR3 nucleotides are TGTGCCAGCAGCTTGGAACAGCCTGACGATGGCTACACCTTC. It codes for CASSLEQPDDGYTF.

The rearrangement uses TRBV7-8 and TRBJ1-2, with D maybe TRBD1 (5 bases). The CDR3 is 18 residues long. The V gene lost 2 bases and the J gene lost 4 bases, with 23 bases spanning the gap. CDR1 and CDR2 from the germline V gene are SGHVS and FQNEAQ. CDR3 sequence: CASSLSGATDGPIYGYTF. DNA for the CDR3: TGTGCCAGCAGCTTAAGTGGGGCCACGGACGGTCCCATCTATGGCTACACCTTC.

V usage is TRBV24-1 and J usage is TRBJ2-2; D is ambiguous. Trimming pared 0 bases from V and 6 bases from J, leaving 4 bases between. The CDR3 loop spans 13 amino acids. Germline CDR1 reads KGHDR; CDR2 reads SFDVKD. DNA for the CDR3: TGTGCCACCAGTGATTTGCGTTCCGGGGAGCTGTTTTTT. As protein: CATSDLRSGELFF.

CDR3 sequence (DNA): TGTGCCAGCAGATCACCCCTAGCGGGATCAGCCTACGAGCAGTACTTC. It codes for CASRSPLAGSAYEQYF. The J gene is TRBJ2-7, the V gene TRBV28; 9 bases are a match to TRBD2. J gave up 2 bases and V 6 bases, and 11 bases lay outside the gene matches. Germline values: CDR1 MDHEN, CDR2 SYDVKM. The CDR3 is 16 amino acids.

The chain is built from TRBV6-5 and TRBJ1-1, with a weak D call TRBD1 (5 bases). Germline CDR1 and CDR2: MNHEY and SVGAGI. CDR3 length equals 15 residues. V was cut by 6 bases and J by 1 base, with 15 bases left in between. The CDR3 DNA sequence: TGTGCCAGCAGGCGAACACCGACAGCGAACACTGAAGCTTTCTTT. It codes for CASRRTPTANTEAFF.

The CDR3 reads CASSAGITDTQYF. CDR3 bases: TGTGCCAGCAGTGCGGGAATAACAGATACGCAGTATTTT. The chain recombines TRBV7-3 with TRBJ2-3; D is possibly TRBD2 (6 bases). V was pared by 6 bases and J by 3 bases, with 10 bases between. Looked up from germline, CDR1 is SGHTA and CDR2 is FQGTGA. The CDR3 extends over 13 amino acids.

The V call is TRBV19, the J call TRBJ2-7; TRBD1 might be the D (6 bases). V shed 5 bases and J shed 2 bases, with 10 bases lying between them. The CDR3 has 13 residues. Germline V gene data show CDR1 as LNHDA and CDR2 as SQIVND (reference sequence). In nucleotides, the CDR3 is TGTGCCAGTAGTGCAGGACAGACCTACGAGCAGTACTTC. Translating it yields CASSAGQTYEQYF.

The chain uses TRBV9 and TRBJ2-3, with D possibly matching TRBD1 (6 bases). The CDR3 loop spans 13 amino acids. Trimming took off 0 bases at V and 4 bases at J, with 6 bases between the two ends. CDR1 is SGDLS, CDR2 YYNGEE, per germline. CDR3 coding DNA: TGTGCCAGCAGCGTAGAGGGGGCAGATACGCAGTATTTT. This codes for CASSVEGADTQYF. The full variable domain, with the rest looked up from reference TRBV9 and TRBJ2-3, is DSGVTQTPKHLITATGQRVTLRCSPRSGDLSVYWYQQSLDQGLQFLIQYYNGEERAKGNILERFSAQQFPDLHSELNLSSLELGDSALYFCASSVEGADTQYFGPGTRLTVL.

CDR3 amino acids: CATSPKETQYF. CDR3 bases: TGTGCCACCAGTCCTAAAGAGACCCAGTACTTC. This sequence joins TRBV15 and TRBJ2-5, with unresolved D. The ends were cut back, 6 bases at V and 3 bases at J, with 5 bases in the middle. The CDR3 is made up of 11 amino acids. The germline gives CDR1 LNHNV, CDR2 YYDKDF (reference sequence).